Each of the 8 T cell receptor beta chains below was sequenced from the same sample in a study of cytomegalovirus exposure and HLA in healthy donors. 60 Vbeta and 13 Jbeta primers were used in PCR. Here immunoSEQ multiplex PCR was the method, and the copy in TCRdb shows in-frame clones only, minus some. Among 140,000 or so clones listed, about 80% were seen once. What was sequenced was PBMCs. The receptors were sampled from a man aged 40-49 years in good health and CMV-seronegative.

This sequence joins TRBV9 and TRBJ2-7, with D maybe TRBD2 (6 bases). The CDR3 has 14 amino acids. The V gene lost 0 bases and the J gene lost 3 bases, with 10 bases spanning the gap. The V gene's germline CDR1 is SGDLS and CDR2 YYNGEE. The CDR3 region has the DNA TGTGCCAGCAGCGTAGATCGGGGGTTCTACGAGCAGTACTTC. Encoded protein: CASSVDRGFYEQYF.

This chain uses TRBV6-6 with TRBJ1-5; 8 bases are shared with TRBD1. Germline V gene sequence: CDR1 MNHNY, CDR2 SVGAGI (reference sequence). Trimming removed 6 bases from V and 2 bases from J; junction bases left unmatched: 6. This CDR3 is built from 15 residues. In nucleotides, the CDR3 is TGTGCCAGCAGCCGGGACAGGAGTGGCAATCAGCCCCAGCATTTT. As protein: CASSRDRSGNQPQHF.

This chain uses TRBV10-1 with TRBJ2-7; D gene uncertain. Germline V gene data show CDR1 as WNHNN and CDR2 as SYGVQD (reference sequence). Trimming pared 0 bases from V and 1 base from J, leaving 7 bases between. CDR3 length equals 14 residues. This chain's CDR3 is CASSESRQSYEQYF. The CDR3 DNA sequence: TGCGCCAGCAGTGAGTCGCGGCAGTCCTACGAGCAGTACTTC.

The rearrangement joins TRBV6-6 to TRBJ2-7; TRBD1 might be the D (5 bases). Germline assignment: CDR1 MNHNY and CDR2 SVGAGI (reference sequence). This CDR3 region has 14 residues. Trimming left V 2 bases short and J 3 bases short, with 11 bases between. The CDR3 nucleotides read TGTGCCAGCAGTTACCCGGACACTTTCTACGAGCAGTACTTC. Its translation is CASSYPDTFYEQYF.

The chain links TRBV28 to TRBJ2-7, with TRBD1 matching over 8 bases. Per the germline V gene, CDR1 is MDHEN and CDR2 is SYDVKM. The CDR3 length is 14 residues. The V segment lost 7 bases and the J segment 3 bases; nucleotides outside the gene matches: 8. DNA for the CDR3: TGTGCCAGCACCCCCGGACAGGGAGTCTACGAGCAGTACTTC. Translation gives CASTPGQGVYEQYF. Looking up the rest from reference TRBV28 and TRBJ2-7 gives the full variable domain: DVKVTQSSRYLVKRTGEKVFLECVQDMDHENMFWYRQDPGLGLRLIYFSYDVKMKEKGDIPEGYSVSREKKERFSLILESASTNQTSMYLCASTPGQGVYEQYFGPGTRLTVT.

The chain links TRBV19 to TRBJ1-1, with D perhaps matching TRBD1 (6 bases). Germline V gene sequence: CDR1 LNHDA, CDR2 SQIVND (reference sequence). This CDR3 contains 13 residues. Trimming cost V 4 bases and J 3 bases, with 9 bases left between them. DNA for the CDR3: TGTGCCAGTAGTAAGGGGGATTACACTGAAGCTTTCTTT. Its translation: CASSKGDYTEAFF.

This clone has just a few counts. The chain recombines TRBV2 with TRBJ1-4, with D possibly TRBD1 on 6 matching bases. V lost 4 bases and J 7 bases, leaving 13 bases between the germline ends. This CDR3 is 14 amino acids long. Germline values: CDR1 SNHLY, CDR2 FYNNEI. The CDR3 loop is CASSVWGRIEKLFF. CDR3 in DNA: TGTGCCAGCAGTGTATGGGGGCGGATTGAAAAACTGTTTTTT.

CDR3 residues: CAISEQVGRYEQYF. CDR3 nucleotide sequence: TGTGCCATCAGTGAGCAGGTGGGCCGCTACGAGCAGTACTTC. The chain is built from TRBV10-3 and TRBJ2-7; D is undetermined. The germline V gene has CDR1 ENHRY and CDR2 SYGVKD. The CDR3 spans 14 residues. V gave up 2 bases and J gave up 3 bases, with 11 bases separating them.